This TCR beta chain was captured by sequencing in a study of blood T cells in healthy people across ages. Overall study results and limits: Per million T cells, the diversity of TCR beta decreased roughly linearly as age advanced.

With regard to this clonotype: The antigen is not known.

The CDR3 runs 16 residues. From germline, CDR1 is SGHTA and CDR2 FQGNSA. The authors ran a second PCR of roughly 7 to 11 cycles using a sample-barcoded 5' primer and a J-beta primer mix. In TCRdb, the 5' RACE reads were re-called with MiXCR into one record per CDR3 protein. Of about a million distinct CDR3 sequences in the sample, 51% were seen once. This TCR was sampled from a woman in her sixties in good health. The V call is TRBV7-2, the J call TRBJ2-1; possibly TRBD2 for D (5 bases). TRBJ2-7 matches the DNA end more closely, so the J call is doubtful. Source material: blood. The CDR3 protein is CASSPQEGFGYNEQYF. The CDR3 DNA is TGTGCCAGCAGCCCACAAGAGGGATTTGGGTACAATGAGCAGTACTTC.